Below, 21 T cell receptor beta chains from the same sample are listed, as sequenced in a study of cytomegalovirus exposure and HLA in healthy donors. PCR involved 60 Vbeta and 13 Jbeta primers. Using immunoSEQ multiplex PCR, the repertoire was profiled, and TCRdb retains in-frame clones only, with some absent. The data hold 150,000 to 200,000 clones, with approximately 80% observed a single time. Sample: PBMCs. The receptors were gathered from a woman in her twenties or thirties in good health and CMV-seronegative.

V usage is TRBV9 and J usage is TRBJ2-5, with 9 bases lining up with TRBD2. Per the germline V gene, CDR1 is SGDLS and CDR2 is YYNGEE. With V trimmed by 2 bases and J by 3 bases, 8 bases remained unmatched. This CDR3 has 16 amino acids. The CDR3 DNA reads as TGTGCCAGCAGCGTGGCGGGAGGGCAGGGAGAAGAGACCCAGTACTTC. It is translated as CASSVAGGQGEETQYF.

The genes are TRBV2 and TRBJ2-7; 10 bases map to TRBD1. The CDR3 has 14 residues. The V and J ends lost 5 bases and 5 bases, in that order; junction bases with no gene match: 6. CDR1 and CDR2 from the germline V gene are SNHLY and FYNNEI. The CDR3 loop is CASSYDRGRNEQYF. For the CDR3, the DNA is TGTGCCAGCAGTTATGACAGGGGGCGGAACGAGCAGTACTTC.

V usage is TRBV28 and J usage is TRBJ1-4; no reliable D call. Trimming removed 10 bases from V and 0 bases from J, with 9 bases in between. The CDR3 loop spans 13 amino acids. Looked up from germline, CDR1 is MDHEN and CDR2 is SYDVKM. The CDR3 spells CATRRATNEKLFF. The DNA of the CDR3 is TGTGCCACCCGAAGAGCAACTAATGAAAAACTGTTTTTT.

The V and J genes are TRBV11-2 and TRBJ1-3; D uncertain. This CDR3 is built from 13 residues. CDR1 and CDR2 from the germline V gene are SGHAT and FQNNGV. The V end was cut by 5 bases, the J end by 4 bases, with 9 bases between. The CDR3 here is CASSPSWGNTIYF. For the CDR3, the DNA is TGTGCCAGCAGCCCGAGCTGGGGAAACACCATATATTTT. The full variable domain, its missing parts supplied by reference TRBV11-2 and TRBJ1-3, is EAGVAQSPRYKIIEKRQSVAFWCNPISGHATLYWYQQILGQGPKLLIQFQNNGVVDDSQLPKDRFSAERLKGVDSTLKIQPAKLEDSAVYLCASSPSWGNTIYFGEGSWLTVV.

The rearrangement uses TRBV7-2 and TRBJ2-5, with D perhaps matching TRBD2 (7 bases). The ends were cut back, 0 bases at V and 2 bases at J, with 19 bases in the middle. The CDR3 extends over 18 amino acids. The germline CDR1 and CDR2 sequences are SGHTA and FQGNSA. The CDR3 DNA reads as TGTGCCAGCAGCTTAGCGCGGGGGCTGGGTATGTGGCAAGAGACCCAGTACTTC. Its protein is CASSLARGLGMWQETQYF.

As DNA, the CDR3 is TGCGCCAGCAGCCAATCTACTGGTTTCTCGGGCTACGAGCAGTACTTC. As protein: CASSQSTGFSGYEQYF. The chain is built from TRBV4-3 and TRBJ2-7; D unclear. Per the germline V gene, CDR1 is LGHNA and CDR2 is YSLEER. CDR3 length: 16 amino acids. Trimming cost V 2 bases and J 3 bases, with 17 bases left between them.

The chain is built from TRBV7-3 and TRBJ1-2, with TRBD1 matching 9 bases. Germline-derived CDR1 and CDR2 are SGHTA and FQGTGA. This CDR3 is built from 15 residues. V lost 5 bases to trimming and J lost 3 bases; unmatched junction nucleotides: 7. In nucleotides, the CDR3 is TGTGCCAGCAGCCCTAAACAGGGGGCTGACTATGGCTACACCTTC. It specifies CASSPKQGADYGYTF.

The chain uses TRBV25-1 and TRBJ2-1; TRBD2 aligns across 9 bases. CDR1 MGHDK and CDR2 SYGVNS come from the germline V gene. The CDR3 length is 16 residues. V shed 5 bases, J shed 7 bases, and the junction held 12 bases outside the gene matches. This CDR3 reads CASSKRGASGNNEQFF. The CDR3 bases are TGTGCCAGCAGTAAAAGGGGGGCTAGCGGGAATAATGAGCAGTTCTTC.

The gene calls are TRBV7-2 and TRBJ1-1; tentative D call: TRBD1 (6 bases). Trimming took 1 base from V and 6 from J, leaving 15 bases between them. Germline CDR1 reads SGHTA; CDR2 reads FQGNSA. The CDR3 length is 15 residues. The CDR3: CASSLGGGAGAEAFF. CDR3 bases: TGTGCCAGCAGCTTAGGTGGGGGGGCTGGCGCTGAAGCTTTCTTT.

The CDR3, as DNA: TGTGCCTGGACCAACAGGGATGGCTACACCTTC. Translating gives CAWTNRDGYTF. The chain couples TRBV30 to TRBJ1-2, with D perhaps TRBD1 (6 bases). Trimming took 4 bases from V and 6 from J, leaving 9 bases between them. This CDR3 is built from 11 residues. Germline V CDR1 and CDR2: GTSNPN, SVGIG (reference sequence).

The chain uses TRBV4-3 and TRBJ2-3, with D possibly matching TRBD2 (5 bases). Trimming took 7 bases from V and 4 from J, leaving 15 bases between them. This CDR3 is built from 14 residues. Per the germline V gene, CDR1 is LGHNA and CDR2 is YSLEER. CDR3 amino acids: CASTKYVGADTQYF. The CDR3 DNA sequence: TGCGCCAGCACTAAGTATGTGGGAGCAGATACGCAGTATTTT.

The chain carries TRBV6-1 and TRBJ1-5, with 10 bases identical to TRBD1. The V gene's germline CDR1 is MNHNS and CDR2 SASEGT. With 4 bases clipped from V and 6 bases from J, the junction kept 9 bases outside the gene matches. The CDR3 contains 16 residues. The CDR3 DNA follows: TGTGCCAGCAGTGGACCGGACAGGGGGATAGGTCAGCCCCAGCATTTT. This sequence encodes CASSGPDRGIGQPQHF.

The genes are TRBV27 and TRBJ1-5, with 7 bases that match TRBD1. Losses at the gene ends were 3 bases for V and 3 bases for J; bases not matched to a gene: 5. Germline V gene sequence: CDR1 MNHEY, CDR2 SMNVEV (reference sequence). This CDR3 is 15 amino acids long. CDR3 bases: TGTGCCAGCAGTTTGTCGGACAGGACCAATCAGCCCCAGCATTTT. It translates to CASSLSDRTNQPQHF.

The chain has TRBV30 and TRBJ1-3; a weak D match, TRBD1 (6 bases). V dropped 3 bases and J dropped 3 bases, with 12 bases sitting between them. CDR3 length equals 14 residues. Germline CDR1 and CDR2: GTSNPN and SVGIG (reference sequence). CDR3 residues: CAWSQDRFGNTIYF. The CDR3 coding sequence is TGTGCCTGGAGCCAGGACAGATTTGGAAACACCATATATTTT.

The chain carries TRBV5-5 and TRBJ2-5, with a tentative D call TRBD2 (5 bases). The germline V gene encodes CDR1 SGHKS and CDR2 YYEKEE (reference sequence). The CDR3 loop spans 14 amino acids. V was shortened by 1 base and J by 2 bases, with 9 bases between the two germline ends. As DNA, the CDR3 is TGTGCCAGCAGCTTGCGTACGGGGCAAGAGACCCAGTACTTC. Encoded protein: CASSLRTGQETQYF.

V usage is TRBV6-4 and J usage is TRBJ1-2; 7 nucleotides match TRBD1. The CDR3 has 13 amino acids. Per the germline V gene, CDR1 is MRHNA and CDR2 is SNTAGT. The V segment lost 6 bases and the J segment 8 bases; nucleotides outside the gene matches: 9. The CDR3 region is CASSADRAGGYTF. The CDR3 region has the DNA TGTGCCAGCAGCGCTGACAGGGCAGGGGGCTACACCTTC.

The V gene is TRBV5-6, the J gene TRBJ2-3; D gene unclear. The CDR3 sequence is 13 residues long. CDR1 SGHDT and CDR2 YYEEEE come from the germline V gene. V was cut by 7 bases and J by 4 bases, with 13 bases left in between. In nucleotides, the CDR3 is TGTGCCAGCTCCTCCTTTTTTGCAGATACGCAGTATTTT. As protein: CASSSFFADTQYF.

The rearrangement links TRBV5-1 to TRBJ2-7; 10 positions agree with TRBD2. CDR1 SGHRS and CDR2 YFSETQ come from the germline V gene. Trimming removed 4 bases from V and 0 bases from J; junction bases left unmatched: 10. The CDR3 spans 17 residues. The CDR3 DNA sequence: TGCGCCAGCAGCCCCAGCGGGAGGGTTTCTGCCTCCTACGAGCAGTACTTC. Amino acids: CASSPSGRVSASYEQYF.

The gene calls are TRBV7-8 and TRBJ1-2, with no clear D. The ends were cut back, 5 bases at V and 6 bases at J, with 16 bases in the middle. The germline V gene encodes CDR1 SGHVS and CDR2 FQNEAQ. The CDR3 contains 14 residues. CDR3 sequence reads: CASSTQPQADGYTF. Here the CDR3 DNA reads TGTGCCAGCAGCACTCAACCCCAGGCAGATGGCTACACCTTC.

This clone was observed a few times. Here the CDR3 reads CASSLSGPGPETQYF. In nucleotides, the CDR3 is TGCGCCAGCAGCTTGAGCGGCCCAGGACCCGAGACCCAGTACTTC. The V call is TRBV5-1, the J call TRBJ2-5; the D gene is possibly TRBD2 (5 bases). The CDR3 is 15 residues long. Germline CDR1 SGHRS, CDR2 YFSETQ. V was shortened by 1 base and J by 5 bases, with 15 bases between the two germline ends.

The rearrangement links TRBV4-3 to TRBJ2-3; 11 nucleotides match TRBD2. The CDR3 runs 18 residues. Germline trimming cut 0 bases from V and 0 bases from J; bases unmatched to any gene: 5. Germline loops: CDR1 LGHNA, CDR2 YSLEER. The CDR3 nucleotides read TGCGCCAGCAGCCAAGATCCGACTAGCGGGGTTAGCACAGATACGCAGTATTTT. Its translation: CASSQDPTSGVSTDTQYF.